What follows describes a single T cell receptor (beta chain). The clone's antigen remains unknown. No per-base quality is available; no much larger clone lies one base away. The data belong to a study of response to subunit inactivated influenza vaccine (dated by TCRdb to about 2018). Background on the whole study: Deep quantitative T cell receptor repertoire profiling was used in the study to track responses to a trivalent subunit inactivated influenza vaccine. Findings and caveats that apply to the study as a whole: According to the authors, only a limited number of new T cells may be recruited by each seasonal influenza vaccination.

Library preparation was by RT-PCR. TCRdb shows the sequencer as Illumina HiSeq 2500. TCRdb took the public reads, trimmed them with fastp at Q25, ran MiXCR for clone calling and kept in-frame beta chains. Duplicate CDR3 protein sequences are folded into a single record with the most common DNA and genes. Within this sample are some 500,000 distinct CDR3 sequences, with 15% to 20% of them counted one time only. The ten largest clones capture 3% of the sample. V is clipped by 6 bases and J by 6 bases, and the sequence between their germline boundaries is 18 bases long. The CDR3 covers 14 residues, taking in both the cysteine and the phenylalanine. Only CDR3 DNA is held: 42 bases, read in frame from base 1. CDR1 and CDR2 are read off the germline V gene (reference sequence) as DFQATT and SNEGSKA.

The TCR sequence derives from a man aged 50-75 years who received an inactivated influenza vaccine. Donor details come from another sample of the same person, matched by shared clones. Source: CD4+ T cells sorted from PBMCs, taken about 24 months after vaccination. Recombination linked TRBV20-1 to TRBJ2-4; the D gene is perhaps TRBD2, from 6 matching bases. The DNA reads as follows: TGCAGTGCCCAACCCCGGGGGTTCACAAACATTCAGTACTTC. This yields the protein CSAQPRGFTNIQYF.